The rows below give T cell receptor beta chains drawn from one sample of a study of a mutant IDH1 vaccine in newly diagnosed glioma. The method was immunoSEQ multiplex PCR; TCRdb's version includes in-frame clones alone and lacks a portion of them. Of 70,000 or so clones detected, more than 85% appear once; the ten largest clones hold 1.5% to 2.5%. Which antigens these TCRs recognize remains unknown. The input for sequencing was PBMCs, taken from a glioma patient whose treatment included an IDH1 peptide vaccine. All receptors derive from a man under 40 with glioma. The conserved cysteine and the conserved F or W are not part of the CDR3 here. Fields, in order: J gene, V gene, CDR3 protein.

j_call: TRBJ1-4; v_call: TRBV11-2; cdr3_aa: ASSRSGGREEKLF
j_call: TRBJ1-1; v_call: TRBV5-1; cdr3_aa: ASSYTGTENTEAF
j_call: TRBJ2-1; v_call: TRBV6-4; cdr3_aa: ASSDSWTSVSNEQF
j_call: -; v_call: TRBV27; cdr3_aa: ASSLLSIPYEQY
j_call: TRBJ1-2; v_call: TRBV30; cdr3_aa: AQAGGNYGYT
j_call: TRBJ2-7; v_call: TRBV19; cdr3_aa: ASSTGTGRSYEQY
j_call: TRBJ1-1; v_call: TRBV25-1; cdr3_aa: ASSGWGEAF
j_call: TRBJ1-1; v_call: TRBV7-9; cdr3_aa: ASTFTTDRGVTEAF
j_call: TRBJ1-2; v_call: TRBV9; cdr3_aa: ASSGLRADGYT
j_call: TRBJ1-3; v_call: TRBV30; cdr3_aa: AWSGRGTGGAGSSGNTIY
j_call: TRBJ1-4; v_call: TRBV15; cdr3_aa: ATSRAETVPNEKLF
j_call: TRBJ2-1; v_call: TRBV11-3; cdr3_aa: ASSLDKNEQF
j_call: TRBJ2-7; v_call: TRBV29-1; cdr3_aa: SVASATYEQY
j_call: TRBJ2-6; v_call: TRBV29-1; cdr3_aa: SVEQGTSGANVLT
j_call: TRBJ1-3; v_call: TRBV5-1; cdr3_aa: ASSLGLQGNTIY
j_call: TRBJ1-5; v_call: TRBV10-3; cdr3_aa: AISQRDQGPQH
j_call: TRBJ2-7; v_call: TRBV18; cdr3_aa: ASSLRDTIYEQY
j_call: TRBJ1-6; v_call: TRBV5-1; cdr3_aa: ASSMGEYNSPLH
j_call: TRBJ2-1; v_call: TRBV2; cdr3_aa: ASSEAWTAYNEQF
j_call: TRBJ2-3; v_call: TRBV30; cdr3_aa: AWSRRTGFGTDTQY
j_call: TRBJ1-1; v_call: TRBV30; cdr3_aa: AWSVLGFGTEAF